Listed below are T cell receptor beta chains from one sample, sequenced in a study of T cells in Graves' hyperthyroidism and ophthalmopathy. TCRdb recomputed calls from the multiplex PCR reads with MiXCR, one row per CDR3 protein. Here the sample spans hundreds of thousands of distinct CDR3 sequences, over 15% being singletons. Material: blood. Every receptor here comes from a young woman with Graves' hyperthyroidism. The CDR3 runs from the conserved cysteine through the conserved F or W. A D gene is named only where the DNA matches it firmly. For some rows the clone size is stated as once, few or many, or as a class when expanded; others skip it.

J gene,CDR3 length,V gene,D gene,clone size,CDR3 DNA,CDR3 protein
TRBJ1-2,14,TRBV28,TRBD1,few,TGTGCCAGCAGCTGGACAGGGGCTAGGGATGGCTACACCTTC,CASSWTGARDGYTF
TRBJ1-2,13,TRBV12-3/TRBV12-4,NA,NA,TGTGCCAGCACAAGACAGATTAACTATGGCTACACCTTC,CASTRQINYGYTF
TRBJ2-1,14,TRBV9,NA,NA,TGTGCCAGCAGCGAAAGTAGCTCCTACAATGAGCAGTTCTTC,CASSESSSYNEQFF
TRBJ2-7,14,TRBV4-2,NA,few,TGTGCCAGCAGCCAAGTGGAGGGGACCTACGAGCAGTACTTC,CASSQVEGTYEQYF
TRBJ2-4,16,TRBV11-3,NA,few,TGTGCCAGCAGCCCCAAGTTTGCCCCCGCCAAAAACATTCAGTACTTC,CASSPKFAPAKNIQYF
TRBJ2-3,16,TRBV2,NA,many,TGTGCCAGCAACGGGGGGCTGGTTAAGGGAACAGATACGCAGTATTTT,CASNGGLVKGTDTQYF
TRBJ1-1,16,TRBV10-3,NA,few,TGTGCCATCAGGGACGGGGTGGGCGGTGGTGGCACTGAAGCTTTCTTT,CAIRDGVGGGGTEAFF
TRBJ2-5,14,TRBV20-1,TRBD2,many,TGCAGTGCTAGGGCGGGGGGGCCGTCGGGGACCCAGTACTTC,CSARAGGPSGTQYF
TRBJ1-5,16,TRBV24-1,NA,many,TGTGCCACCAGTGCCTCTGCGCGGCAGTTCAATCAGCCCCAGCATTTT,CATSASARQFNQPQHF
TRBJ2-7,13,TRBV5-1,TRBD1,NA,TGCGCCAGCACCACAGGGGATCGCCACGAGCAGTACTTC,CASTTGDRHEQYF
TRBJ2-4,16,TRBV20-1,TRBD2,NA,TGCAGTGCTAGAGATGGCCGGGAGGGTGCCAAAAACATTCAGTACTTC,CSARDGREGAKNIQYF
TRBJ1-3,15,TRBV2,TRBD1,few,TGTGCCAGCAGGCGGGGACAGGGGTCCGGAAACACCATATATTTT,CASRRGQGSGNTIYF
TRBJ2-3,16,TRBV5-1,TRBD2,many,TGCGCCAGCAGCAAGACTAGCGGGAGGATTGGAGATACGCAGTATTTT,CASSKTSGRIGDTQYF
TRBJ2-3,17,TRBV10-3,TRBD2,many,TGTGCCATCAGTGAGTTTAGCGGGAGTTTCGGCACAGATACGCAGTATTTT,CAISEFSGSFGTDTQYF
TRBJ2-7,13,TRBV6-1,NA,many,TGTGCCAGCAGTGTGGCAGGTTCCTACGAGCAGTACTTC,CASSVAGSYEQYF
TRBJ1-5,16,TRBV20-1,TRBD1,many,TGCAGTGCTACCCCGGGACAGTCCCATAGCAATCAGCCCCAGCATTTT,CSATPGQSHSNQPQHF
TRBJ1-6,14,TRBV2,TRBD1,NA,TGTGCCAGCAGTCAGTCAGGGGGATCTTCACCCCTCCACTTT,CASSQSGGSSPLHF
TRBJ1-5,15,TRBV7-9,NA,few,TGTGCCAGCAGCACAACAGGGTGGCCCGATCAGCCCCAGCATTTT,CASSTTGWPDQPQHF
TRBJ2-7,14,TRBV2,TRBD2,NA,TGTGCCAGCCAGGGGACTAGCGGATCCTACGAGCAGTACTTC,CASQGTSGSYEQYF
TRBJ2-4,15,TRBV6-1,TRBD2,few,TGTGCCAGCAGTGCTAGCGGCTTAGCCAAAAACATTCAGTACTTC,CASSASGLAKNIQYF
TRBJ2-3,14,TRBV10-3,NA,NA,TGTGCCATCAGTTCAGCGGGTGCCACAGATACGCAGTATTTT,CAISSAGATDTQYF
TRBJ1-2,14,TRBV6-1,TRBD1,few,TGTGCCGTAAGGGGACAGGGGGCGAACTATGGCTACACCTTC,CAVRGQGANYGYTF
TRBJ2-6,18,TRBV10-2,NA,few,TGCGCCAGCAGTGAGAGGGGCAGGTCTTCCTCTGGGGCCAACGTCCTGACTTTC,CASSERGRSSSGANVLTF